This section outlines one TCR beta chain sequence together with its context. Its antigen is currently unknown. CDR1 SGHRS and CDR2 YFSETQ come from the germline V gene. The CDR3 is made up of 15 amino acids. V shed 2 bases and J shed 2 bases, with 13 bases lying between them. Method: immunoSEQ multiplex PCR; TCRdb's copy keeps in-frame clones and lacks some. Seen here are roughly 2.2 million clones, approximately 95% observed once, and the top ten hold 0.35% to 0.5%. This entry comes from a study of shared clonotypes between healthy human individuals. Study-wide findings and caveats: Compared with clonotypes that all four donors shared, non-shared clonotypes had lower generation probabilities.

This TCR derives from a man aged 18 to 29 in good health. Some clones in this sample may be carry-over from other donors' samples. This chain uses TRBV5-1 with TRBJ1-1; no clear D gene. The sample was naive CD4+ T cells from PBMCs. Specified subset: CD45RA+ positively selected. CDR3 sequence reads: CASSFVRVSNTEAFF. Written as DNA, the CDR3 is TGCGCCAGCAGCTTCGTTAGAGTCTCCAACACTGAAGCTTTCTTT.